The next 11 T cell receptor beta chains were all read from a single sample in a study of T cells after yellow fever vaccination. TCRdb analysed the 5' RACE reads with MiXCR anew, one entry per CDR3 protein. The sample lists about 310,000 distinct CDR3 sequences, 3.6% occurring once. The source was PBMCs, collected on the day of the yellow fever booster vaccination. The receptor set was obtained from a man younger than 30 who received the YFV17D yellow fever vaccine.

V and J are TRBV4-3 and TRBJ2-7; 7 nucleotides agree with TRBD2. Trimming at V came to 2 bases and at J to 9 bases, leaving 13 bases not matched to a gene. CDR3 length: 15 residues. Germline V gives CDR1 LGHNA, CDR2 YSLEER. CDR3 loop: CASSQSFDGGGGQYV. The DNA of the CDR3 is TGCGCCAGCAGCCAAAGTTTCGACGGCGGGGGAGGGCAGTACGTC.

This clonotype was seen ten or more times. J is TRBJ2-5 and V is TRBV12-3 or TRBV12-4, with TRBD1 as a possible D gene (7 bases). The CDR3 contains 16 residues. Trimming stripped 7 bases from V and 1 base from J, with 19 bases between. The CDR3 sequence: CASTQQGRMLQETQYF. CDR3 nucleotide sequence: TGTGCCAGCACCCAACAGGGGAGGATGCTCCAAGAGACCCAGTACTTC.

This clonotype was detected many times. The genes are TRBV19 and TRBJ1-2; TRBD1 is a possible D gene (6 bases). This CDR3 is 13 amino acids long. V shed 6 bases and J shed 7 bases, with 15 bases lying between them. Germline CDR1 reads LNHDA; CDR2 reads SQIVND (reference sequence). CDR3 bases: TGTGCCAGTAGCCGGGACAAACCATCTGGCTACACCTTC. The encoded protein is CASSRDKPSGYTF.

This clonotype has at least ten counts. The rearrangement links TRBV5-1 to TRBJ2-7; tentatively, D is TRBD2 (5 bases). The CDR3 runs 13 residues. CDR1 SGHRS and CDR2 YFSETQ come from the germline V gene. V lost 2 bases and J lost 2, with 8 bases in between. DNA of the CDR3: TGCGCCAGCAGCTTCGAGGGCCCCTACGAGCAGTACTTC. Translated, it gives CASSFEGPYEQYF. The whole variable domain, remainder taken from reference TRBV5-1 and TRBJ2-7, is KAGVTQTPRYLIKTRGQQVTLSCSPISGHRSVSWYQQTPGQGLQFLFEYFSETQRNKGNFPGRFSGRQFSNSRSEMNVSTLELGDSALYLCASSFEGPYEQYFGPGTRLTVT.

In this sample, this clonotype turned up many times. The chain couples TRBV27 to TRBJ2-3, with 9 bases aligning to TRBD1. V dropped 8 bases and J dropped 2; count of bases not matched to a gene: 11. CDR3 length: 16 residues. CDR1 and CDR2 from the germline V gene are MNHEY and SMNVEV (reference sequence). The CDR3 DNA follows: TGTGCCAGCTCCGACAGGGGGGCTATCAACACAGATACGCAGTATTTT. Its translation is CASSDRGAINTDTQYF.

This clonotype occurred many times. This sequence joins TRBV9 and TRBJ1-3; D gene ambiguous. In germline, CDR1 is SGDLS, CDR2 YYNGEE. The CDR3 has 14 residues. Trimming removed 3 bases from V and 0 bases from J, with 7 bases in between. CDR3 DNA: TGTGCCAGCAGCGATGAGTTCTCTGGAAACACCATATATTTT. Its translation: CASSDEFSGNTIYF.

The V and J genes are TRBV28 and TRBJ2-5; perhaps D is TRBD1 or TRBD2 (6 bases each). The CDR3 is 13 residues long. V was trimmed by 5 bases and J by 5 bases, leaving 12 bases between them. Germline CDR1 is MDHEN and CDR2 is SYDVKM. The CDR3 loop is CASSGPGAETQYF. DNA for the CDR3: TGTGCCAGCAGTGGCCCGGGGGCGGAGACCCAGTACTTC.

The table lists this clonotype with many counts. The rearrangement joins TRBV4-1 to TRBJ1-1; 7 bases agree with TRBD1. V dropped 3 bases and J dropped 7; count of bases not matched to a gene: 5. CDR3 size: 13 residues. Germline V lookup: CDR1 MGHRA, CDR2 YSYEKL. CDR3 region: CASSQDRPYEAFF. As DNA, the CDR3 is TGCGCCAGCAGCCAGGACAGGCCATATGAAGCTTTCTTT.

This chain links TRBV2 with TRBJ1-1; D is ambiguous. Per germline, CDR1 SNHLY and CDR2 FYNNEI. The V end lost 1 base, the J end lost 0 bases, and 9 bases lay between the germline ends. The CDR3 has 15 residues. The CDR3 is CASSEGPGLNTEAFF. The CDR3, as DNA: TGTGCCAGCAGTGAAGGTCCAGGTCTGAACACTGAAGCTTTCTTT.

The chain links TRBV27 to TRBJ1-5, with a tentative D call TRBD1 (5 bases). The CDR3 has 14 amino acids. CDR1 and CDR2 from the germline V gene are MNHEY and SMNVEV (reference sequence). V was cut by 1 base and J by 7 bases, with 11 bases left in between. CDR3 bases: TGTGCCAGCAGTTTATTTTCCGGGGGACAGCCCCAGCATTTT. Translated, it gives CASSLFSGGQPQHF.

This clonotype was counted many times. The rearrangement joins TRBV7-9 to TRBJ2-1; D uncertain. This CDR3 is built from 14 residues. The germline gives CDR1 SEHNR, CDR2 FQNEAQ (reference sequence). Trimming took 10 bases from V and 8 from J, leaving 21 bases between them. The CDR3 sequence is CATFAQDRSYEQFF. The DNA for the CDR3 is TGTGCCACCTTCGCCCAAGACCGAAGTTATGAGCAGTTCTTC.